The clone carrying this T cell receptor beta chain was detected a few times. Trimming left V 3 bases short and J 5 bases short, with 20 bases between. CDR1 DFQATT and CDR2 SNEGSKA come from the germline V gene (reference sequence). CDR3 length: 16 residues. This record belongs to a study of blood T cells in healthy people across ages. Next came a second PCR, run for roughly 6 to 11 cycles, which used a sample-barcoded 5' primer along with a J-beta primer mix. TCRdb processed the 5' RACE reads anew with MiXCR; each CDR3 protein has one entry. The table has about 800,000 distinct CDR3 sequences, about 25% seen once. Collection of 8.5 to 10 milliliters of peripheral blood was performed for each donor. This sample also belongs to another study, concerning T cells of mothers and their children.

This chain links TRBV20-1 with TRBJ1-3; no clear D gene. The receptor comes from a boy between 10 and 17 years old in good health. The sequenced sample consisted of blood. The CDR3 region has the DNA TGCAGTGCTAGCAGTCAGGCGCGGGCGGGGAGAAACACCATATATTTT. Translation: CSASSQARAGRNTIYF.